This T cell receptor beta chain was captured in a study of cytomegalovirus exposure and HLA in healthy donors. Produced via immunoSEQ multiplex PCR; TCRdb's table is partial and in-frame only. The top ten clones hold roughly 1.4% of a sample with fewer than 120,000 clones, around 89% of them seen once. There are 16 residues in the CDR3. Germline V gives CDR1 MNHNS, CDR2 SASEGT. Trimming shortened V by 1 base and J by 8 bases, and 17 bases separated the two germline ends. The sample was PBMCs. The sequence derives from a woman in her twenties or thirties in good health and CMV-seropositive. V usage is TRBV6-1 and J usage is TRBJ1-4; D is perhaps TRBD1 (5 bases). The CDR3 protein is CASSEGFRVAQEKLFF. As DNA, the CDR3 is TGTGCCAGCAGTGAAGGGTTCAGGGTCGCTCAGGAAAAACTGTTTTTT.